This T cell receptor beta chain was recovered during a study of blood T cell repertoires in COVID-19. Study overall: Samples of COVID-19 (acute and convalescent) were obtained from the United States, Italy and Spain. PBMCs, B-cell-depleted T cells, or T cells were the source of the cDNA or gDNA that made up the material.

Germline trimming cut 4 bases from V and 7 bases from J; bases unmatched to any gene: 11. Looked up from germline, CDR1 is SGHDT and CDR2 is YYEEEE. The CDR3 runs to 16 residues. Under the authors' procedure: Reference gene primer amplification gave estimated nucleated cell counts. Here immunoSEQ multiplex PCR was the method, and the copy in TCRdb shows in-frame clones only, minus some. The DNA gave D and trimming, while V, J and clone size come from that table. The sample has about 110,000 clones, around 90% seen once. The receptor's source is a human donor in a cohort sampled during active COVID-19. This chain links TRBV5-6 with TRBJ1-6, with 7 bases identical to TRBD1. The source material was peripheral blood. The CDR3 region is CASSRPGGQPNSPLHF. The CDR3 DNA reads as TGTGCCAGCAGCCGACCCGGGGGACAGCCCAATTCACCCCTCCACTTT.